The present T cell receptor beta chain was sequenced within a study of T cell repertoires in cytomegalovirus infection (dated by TCRdb to the late 2010s). General notes on the study: Donor HLA type was relevant to the analysis, as public TCR beta signatures indicated carriage of CMV infection together with the matching HLA type.

The germline V gene gives CDR1 as SNHLY and CDR2 as FYNNEI. Reading from cysteine to phenylalanine, the CDR3 counts 15 amino acids. Here the CDR3 DNA is all that survives: 45 bases in frame from base 1. V is trimmed back by 4 bases and J by 9 bases, and the junction contains 13 bases that no gene match accounts for. With respect to this clonotype: Its binding antigen is unknown. Base qualities were left out, and no much larger clone turns up one base away.

What the authors observed across the whole study: In the ex vivo response, HLA-C-restricted CMV-specific TCR beta clonotypes were dominant, and in two of eight donors the single most frequent clonotype came from this HLA-C-restricted group. In both this cohort and an independent cohort of approximately 350 donors, the cumulative frequency of public TCR beta family members distinguished carriers of CMV infection plus the relevant HLA type.

TCRdb shows the sequencer as Illumina HiSeq 1500. TCRdb reworked the public reads: Q25 trimming with fastp, MiXCR clone assembly, productive beta chains retained. Rows are unified per CDR3 protein, each entry keeping the most common DNA and genes. The sample records more than 400,000 distinct CDR3 sequences, around 27% of which are singletons. Jointly, the top ten make up over 10% of the sample. The V and J segments used are TRBV2 and TRBJ2-5; 8 central bases correspond to TRBD2. Input material: PBMCs. This sequence originates from a human donor in good health (CMV status not recorded). Some clones in this sample may be carry-over from other donors' samples. CDR3 loop: CASSVSSGSAGPQYF. The sequenced DNA: TGTGCCAGCAGTGTTTCTAGCGGGTCCGCTGGCCCCCAGTACTTC.